Following are 26 T cell receptor beta chains from one sample sequenced in a study of blood T cell repertoires in COVID-19 (dated by TCRdb to the early 2020s). Library preparation used the immunoSEQ multiplex PCR assay. Held by TCRdb, this immuneACCESS table contains in-frame sequences only and omits some clones. Under half of the omission traces to an unresolved V gene where checked; the cause of the rest is unknown. The sample table lists under 450,000 clones, around 84% of them with a count of one. Roughly 1.2% of the sample is taken by the ten largest. Sequencing was carried out using peripheral blood. These receptors all come from a human donor with acute or convalescent COVID-19. The donor label of this sample is uncertain.

This clone came up a few times. This chain connects TRBV5-8 to TRBJ1-1; tentatively, D is TRBD1 (5 bases). The V end was cut by 2 bases, the J end by 5 bases, with 13 bases between. The V gene's germline CDR1 is SGHTS and CDR2 YDEGEE. The CDR3 runs to 14 residues. The CDR3 nucleotides read TGTGCCAGCAGCTTTGGCGGGGCGCGGACTGAAGCTTTCTTT. The encoded protein is CASSFGGARTEAFF.

The chain combines TRBV5-5 with TRBJ1-5; 7 bases are shared with TRBD1. The germline V gene has CDR1 SGHKS and CDR2 YYEKEE (reference sequence). The CDR3 consists of 14 residues. Trimming at V came to 4 bases and at J to 5 bases, leaving 6 bases not matched to a gene. CDR3 sequence (DNA): TGTGCCAGCAGCGGAGGGGGCGCTGATCAGCCCCAGCATTTT. This translates into CASSGGGADQPQHF. The whole variable domain, filled in from reference TRBV5-5 and TRBJ1-5, reads DAGVTQSPTHLIKTRGQQVTLRCSPISGHKSVSWYQQVLGQGPQFIFQYYEKEERGRGNFPDRFSARQFPNYSSELNVNALLLGDSALYLCASSGGGADQPQHFGDGTRLSIL.

A few counts support this clone. This chain links TRBV5-1 with TRBJ1-1; TRBD1 matches at 10 bases. The CDR3 has 14 residues. Trimming at V came to 4 bases and at J to 3 bases, leaving 3 bases not matched to a gene. Looked up from germline, CDR1 is SGHRS and CDR2 is YFSETQ. CDR3 residues: CASSAGQGDTEAFF. CDR3 DNA: TGCGCCAGCAGCGCAGGACAGGGGGACACTGAAGCTTTCTTT.

CDR3 in amino acids: CAWKTQGFTYEQYF. The CDR3 DNA is TGTGCCTGGAAAACACAGGGGTTCACCTACGAGCAGTACTTC. The chain joins TRBV30 to TRBJ2-7; TRBD1 agrees at 7 bases. Germline CDR1 GTSNPN, CDR2 SVGIG (reference sequence). The CDR3 is 14 residues long. J gave up 2 bases and V 4 bases, and 8 bases lay outside the gene matches. Based on the CDR3 plus reference TRBV30 and TRBJ2-7, the full variable domain is SQTIHQWPATLVQPVGSPLSLECTVEGTSNPNLYWYRQAAGRGLQLLFYSVGIGQISSEVPQNLSASRPQDRQFILSSKKLLLSDSGFYLCAWKTQGFTYEQYFGPGTRLTVT.

This clone was found once. The V and J genes are TRBV5-1 and TRBJ2-7; possible D gene TRBD2, 6 bases. The V gene lost 0 bases and the J gene lost 0 bases, with 13 bases spanning the gap. Germline values: CDR1 SGHRS, CDR2 YFSETQ. The length of the CDR3 is 16 residues. As DNA, the CDR3 is TGCGCCAGCAGCTTGGCCGAGGAGGGATACTCCTACGAGCAGTACTTC. Its protein is CASSLAEEGYSYEQYF.

This chain links TRBV3-1 (or the pseudogene TRBV3-2) with TRBJ2-3; TRBD2 is a possible D gene (5 bases). The V end was cut by 6 bases, the J end by 1 base, with 14 bases between. The CDR3 is made up of 15 amino acids. The germline V gene has CDR1 LGHDT and CDR2 YNNKEL (reference sequence). CDR3 sequence: CASSPGNIGTDTQYF. The CDR3 bases are TGTGCCAGCAGTCCGGGGAACATTGGCACAGATACGCAGTATTTT.

V gene TRBV18 combines with J gene TRBJ2-1; D is perhaps TRBD1 (5 bases). The V end lost 1 base, the J end lost 4 bases, and 17 bases lay between the germline ends. CDR3 length: 17 residues. The germline CDR1 and CDR2 sequences are KGHSH and LQKENI. The CDR3 nucleotides read TGTGCCAGCTCACCACTGGTTACAGGTACGCGTTACAATGAGCAGTTCTTC. Translation: CASSPLVTGTRYNEQFF.

Notes on this clone: A junction end diverges from the germline sequence, so it may reflect a read error. The chain combines TRBV6-5 with TRBJ1-2; D remains ambiguous. This CDR3 comprises 12 residues. The germline gives CDR1 MNHEY, CDR2 SVGAGI. CDR3 bases: TGTGCCAGCAGTTACTCGAACGGCAGACGACTCTTC. Protein product: CASSYSNGRRLF.

The rearrangement links TRBV12-3 or TRBV12-4 to TRBJ1-1; TRBD1 agrees at 8 bases. The CDR3 is 13 amino acids. The trim removed 2 bases at V and 5 bases at J, leaving 1 base unmatched. CDR3 residues: CASSLRTGTEAFF. CDR3 coding DNA: TGTGCCAGCAGTTTAAGGACAGGGACTGAAGCTTTCTTT.

The V gene is TRBV12-3 or TRBV12-4, the J gene TRBJ1-1, with no clear D. The ends were cut back, 5 bases at V and 7 bases at J, with 8 bases in the middle. This CDR3 contains 11 residues. The CDR3 loop is CASSEYDEAFF. CDR3 DNA: TGTGCCAGCAGTGAGTACGATGAAGCTTTCTTT.

V is TRBV7-9 and J is TRBJ2-2, with 12 bases aligning to TRBD2. Germline V gene lookup returns CDR1 SEHNR and CDR2 FQNEAQ (reference sequence). With V trimmed by 2 bases and J by 6 bases, 4 bases remained unmatched. The CDR3 is 16 amino acids. The CDR3 here is CASSLLAGGLSGELFF. For the CDR3, the DNA is TGTGCCAGCAGCTTACTAGCGGGAGGGCTCTCCGGGGAGCTGTTTTTT.

The V gene is TRBV30, the J gene TRBJ2-1, with 8 bases lining up with TRBD2. The junction had 3 bases not matched to a gene; V was cut back by 2 bases and J by 12 bases. CDR1 and CDR2 from the germline V gene are GTSNPN and SVGIG (reference sequence). The CDR3 covers 11 residues. CDR3 sequence: CAWSSLAGQFF. The CDR3, as DNA: TGTGCCTGGAGTTCCCTAGCGGGGCAGTTCTTC.

The chain uses TRBV2 and TRBJ2-7; 7 bases fit TRBD1. Per the germline V gene, CDR1 is SNHLY and CDR2 is FYNNEI. After removal of 6 bases from V and 5 bases from J, the junction contained 10 bases not matched to a gene. This CDR3 spans 14 amino acids. For the CDR3, the DNA is TGTGCCAGCAGAAGAACAGGGGTCAGCCACGAGCAGTACTTC. It is translated as CASRRTGVSHEQYF.

The genes are TRBV11-2 and TRBJ1-2; D gene uncertain. Germline V gives CDR1 SGHAT, CDR2 FQNNGV. Trimming left V 4 bases short and J 2 bases short, with 8 bases between. The CDR3 spans 13 residues. The CDR3 region has the DNA TGTGCCAGCAGCTCCCTATCCAACTATGGCTACACCTTC. This encodes CASSSLSNYGYTF.

The chain couples TRBV5-5 to TRBJ2-1; 13 nucleotides agree with TRBD2. Trimming took 4 bases from V and 4 from J; bases not matched to a gene: 2. The CDR3 extends over 15 amino acids. In germline, CDR1 is SGHKS, CDR2 YYEKEE (reference sequence). The CDR3 region has the DNA TGTGCCAGCAGCCTGGGACTAGCGGGGTACAATGAGCAGTTCTTC. Encoded protein: CASSLGLAGYNEQFF. Using reference TRBV5-5 and TRBJ2-1 for the parts outside the CDR3, the full variable domain is DAGVTQSPTHLIKTRGQQVTLRCSPISGHKSVSWYQQVLGQGPQFIFQYYEKEERGRGNFPDRFSARQFPNYSSELNVNALLLGDSALYLCASSLGLAGYNEQFFGPGTRLTVL.

The chain links TRBV6-1 to TRBJ1-2; 10 bases map to TRBD1. The CDR3 is made up of 17 amino acids. CDR1 and CDR2 (germline): MNHNS, SASEGT. The junction had 8 bases not matched to a gene; V was cut back by 0 bases and J by 4 bases. For the CDR3, the DNA is TGTGCCAGCAGTGAAGCGCTAGGGACAGGGGTGGGCTATGGCTACACCTTC. Its translation: CASSEALGTGVGYGYTF.

About this clone itself: Different DNA sequences within this sample yield the same CDR3. CDR3 sequence reads: CASSYEGSNQPQHF. The CDR3 DNA reads TGTGCCAGCAGTTACGAGGGAAGCAATCAGCCCCAGCATTTT. This sequence joins TRBV6-6 and TRBJ1-5; D not certain. Per the germline V gene, CDR1 is MNHNY and CDR2 is SVGAGI (reference sequence). V shed 2 bases and J shed 1 base, with 6 bases lying between them. The CDR3 spans 14 residues.

As concerns this clone: This sample also contains other DNA sequences that code for the same CDR3. The gene calls are TRBV9 and TRBJ2-7; 7 bases match TRBD1. With 2 bases clipped from V and 2 bases from J, the junction kept 4 bases outside the gene matches. CDR3 length equals 14 residues. Germline CDR1 SGDLS, CDR2 YYNGEE. The CDR3 loop is CASSVGQGAYEQYF. The CDR3 bases are TGTGCCAGCAGCGTGGGGCAGGGGGCCTACGAGCAGTACTTC.

V and J are TRBV6-6 and TRBJ1-4; no clear D gene. Deletions cut 6 bases from V and 2 bases from J, with 10 bases between. This CDR3 has 14 residues. Germline-derived CDR1 and CDR2 are MNHNY and SVGAGI (reference sequence). The CDR3 bases are TGTGCCAGCAGCCCAGTGGCCACTAATGAAAAACTGTTTTTT. It is translated as CASSPVATNEKLFF.

The rearrangement joins TRBV12-3 or TRBV12-4 to TRBJ2-3; D possibly corresponds to TRBD2 (5 bases). The CDR3 consists of 13 residues. The V gene lost 8 bases and the J gene lost 2 bases, with 11 bases spanning the gap. CDR3 sequence (DNA): TGTGCCAGCGAGCGGCGATACACAGATACGCAGTATTTT. Translated: CASERRYTDTQYF.

V is TRBV12-3 or TRBV12-4 and J is TRBJ1-2; 7 bases fit TRBD1. This CDR3 region has 13 residues. V dropped 2 bases and J dropped 7; count of bases not matched to a gene: 4. CDR3 coding DNA: TGTGCCAGCAGTTTACGAACAGGGGTTGGCTACACCTTC. It yields the protein CASSLRTGVGYTF.

The genes are TRBV11-2 and TRBJ2-3; 8 bases are shared with TRBD1. Looked up from germline, CDR1 is SGHAT and CDR2 is FQNNGV. The V segment lost 4 bases and the J segment 0 bases; nucleotides outside the gene matches: 3. The CDR3 is 15 residues long. CDR3 region: CASSSRQGSTDTQYF. The CDR3 DNA reads as TGTGCCAGCAGCTCCAGACAGGGGAGCACAGATACGCAGTATTTT.

J is TRBJ1-5 and V is TRBV28; D possibly corresponds to TRBD1 (6 bases). The ends were cut back, 4 bases at V and 4 bases at J, with 11 bases in the middle. Germline loops: CDR1 MDHEN, CDR2 SYDVKM. The CDR3 is 14 amino acids. The DNA of the CDR3 is TGTGCCAGCAGTTGGGGGCAGGGAAATCAGCCCCAGCATTTT. This translates into CASSWGQGNQPQHF.

In the case of this clone: At the DNA level, this CDR3 is encoded by other sequences in the same sample as well. This chain uses TRBV5-1 with TRBJ2-3, with 7 bases that match TRBD1. Looked up from germline, CDR1 is SGHRS and CDR2 is YFSETQ. The CDR3 runs to 14 residues. The J segment lost 2 bases and the V segment lost 4 bases, leaving 4 bases of the junction unmatched. CDR3 sequence: CASSLGTATDTQYF. The DNA of the CDR3 is TGCGCCAGCAGCCTTGGGACAGCCACAGATACGCAGTATTTT.

CDR3 in amino acids: CASSYSRQGAGELFF. The DNA for the CDR3 is TGTGCCAGCAGTTACAGCCGACAGGGGGCCGGGGAGCTGTTTTTT. The chain links TRBV6-6 to TRBJ2-2, with 9 positions matching TRBD1. J was trimmed by 6 bases and V by 2 bases; bases with no gene match: 4. Germline V gene lookup returns CDR1 MNHNY and CDR2 SVGAGI (reference sequence). There are 15 residues in the CDR3.

The chain combines TRBV19 with TRBJ1-5; D uncertain. Trimming cost V 3 bases and J 4 bases, with 13 bases left between them. Per the germline V gene, CDR1 is LNHDA and CDR2 is SQIVND (reference sequence). The CDR3 is 15 amino acids. Written as DNA, the CDR3 is TGTGCCAGTAGTATCGGGTCGGCGGCAAATCAGCCCCAGCATTTT. Its protein is CASSIGSAANQPQHF.